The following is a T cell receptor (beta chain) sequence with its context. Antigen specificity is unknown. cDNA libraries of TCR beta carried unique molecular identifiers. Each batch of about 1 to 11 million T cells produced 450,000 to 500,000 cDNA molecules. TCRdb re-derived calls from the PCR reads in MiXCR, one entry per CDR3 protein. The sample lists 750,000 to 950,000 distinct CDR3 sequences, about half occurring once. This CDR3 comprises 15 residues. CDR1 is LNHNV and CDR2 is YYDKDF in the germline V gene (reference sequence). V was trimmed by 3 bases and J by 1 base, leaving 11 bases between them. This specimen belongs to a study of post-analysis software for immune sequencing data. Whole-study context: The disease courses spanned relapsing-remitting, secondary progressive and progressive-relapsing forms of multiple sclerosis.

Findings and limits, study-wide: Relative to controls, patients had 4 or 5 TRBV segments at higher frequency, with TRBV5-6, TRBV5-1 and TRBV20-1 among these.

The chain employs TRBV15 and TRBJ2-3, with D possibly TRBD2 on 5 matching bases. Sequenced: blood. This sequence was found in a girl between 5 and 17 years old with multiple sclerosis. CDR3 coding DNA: TGTGCCACCAGCAGGGACTGCCGACGCACAGATACGCAGTATTTT. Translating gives CATSRDCRRTDTQYF.